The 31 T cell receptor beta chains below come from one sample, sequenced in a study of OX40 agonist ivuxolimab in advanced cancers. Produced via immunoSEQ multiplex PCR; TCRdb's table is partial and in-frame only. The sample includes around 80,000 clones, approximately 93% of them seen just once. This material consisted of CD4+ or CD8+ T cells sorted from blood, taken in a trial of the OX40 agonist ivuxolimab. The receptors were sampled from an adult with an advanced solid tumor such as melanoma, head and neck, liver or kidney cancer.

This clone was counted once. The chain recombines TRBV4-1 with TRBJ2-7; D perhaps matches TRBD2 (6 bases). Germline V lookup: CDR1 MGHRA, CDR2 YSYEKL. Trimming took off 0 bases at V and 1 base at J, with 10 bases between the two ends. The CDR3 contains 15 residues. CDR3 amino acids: CASSQEGTGSYEQYF. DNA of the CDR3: TGCGCCAGCAGCCAAGAAGGGACTGGGTCCTACGAGCAGTACTTC.

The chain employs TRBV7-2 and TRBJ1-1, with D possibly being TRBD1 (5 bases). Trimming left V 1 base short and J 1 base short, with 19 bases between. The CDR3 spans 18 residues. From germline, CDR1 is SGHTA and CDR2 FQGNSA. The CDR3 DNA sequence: TGTGCCAGCAGCTTAGGGGCAGGGCGAATTATACCGAACACTGAAGCTTTCTTT. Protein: CASSLGAGRIIPNTEAFF. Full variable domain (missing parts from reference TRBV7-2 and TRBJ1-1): GAGVSQSPSNKVTEKGKDVELRCDPISGHTALYWYRQSLGQGLEFLIYFQGNSAPDKSGLPSDRFSAERTGGSVSTLTIQRTQQEDSAVYLCASSLGAGRIIPNTEAFFGQGTRLTVV.

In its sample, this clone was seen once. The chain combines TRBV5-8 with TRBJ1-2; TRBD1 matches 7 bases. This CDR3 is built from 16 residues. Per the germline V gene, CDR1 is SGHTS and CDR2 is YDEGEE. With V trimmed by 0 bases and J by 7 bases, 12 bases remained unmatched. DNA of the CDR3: TGTGCCAGCAGCTTGGGACCCGACAGGGCTGCAGGTGGCTACACCTTC. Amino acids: CASSLGPDRAAGGYTF.

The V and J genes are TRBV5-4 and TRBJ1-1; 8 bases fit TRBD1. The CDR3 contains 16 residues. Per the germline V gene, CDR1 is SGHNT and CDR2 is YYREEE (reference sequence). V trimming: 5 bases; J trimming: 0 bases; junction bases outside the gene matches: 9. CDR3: CASRSRTGRLNTEAFF. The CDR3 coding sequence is TGTGCCAGCAGGAGCAGGACAGGGAGATTGAACACTGAAGCTTTCTTT.

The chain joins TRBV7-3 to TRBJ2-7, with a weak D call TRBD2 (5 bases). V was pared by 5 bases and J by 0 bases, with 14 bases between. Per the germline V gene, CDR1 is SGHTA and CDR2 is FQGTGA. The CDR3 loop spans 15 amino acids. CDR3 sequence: CASSRVEGSSYEQYF. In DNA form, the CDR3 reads TGTGCCAGCAGCCGCGTTGAAGGGAGCTCCTACGAGCAGTACTTC. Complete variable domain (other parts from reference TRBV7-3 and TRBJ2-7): GAGVSQTPSNKVTEKGKYVELRCDPISGHTALYWYRQSLGQGPEFLIYFQGTGAADDSGLPNDRFFAVRPEGSVSTLKIQRTERGDSAVYLCASSRVEGSSYEQYFGPGTRLTVT.

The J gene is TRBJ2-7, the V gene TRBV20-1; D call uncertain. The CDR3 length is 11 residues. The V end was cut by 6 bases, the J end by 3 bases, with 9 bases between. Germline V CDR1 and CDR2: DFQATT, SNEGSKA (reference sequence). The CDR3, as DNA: TGCAGTGCCCTAAAGTACTACGAGCAGTACTTC. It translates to CSALKYYEQYF.

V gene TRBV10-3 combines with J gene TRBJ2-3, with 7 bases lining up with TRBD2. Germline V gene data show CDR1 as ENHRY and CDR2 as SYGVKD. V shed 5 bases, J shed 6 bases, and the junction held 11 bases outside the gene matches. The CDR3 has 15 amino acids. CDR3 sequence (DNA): TGTGCCATCAGTCCGGGACTAACCCCACCGGATACGCAGTATTTT. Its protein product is CAISPGLTPPDTQYF.

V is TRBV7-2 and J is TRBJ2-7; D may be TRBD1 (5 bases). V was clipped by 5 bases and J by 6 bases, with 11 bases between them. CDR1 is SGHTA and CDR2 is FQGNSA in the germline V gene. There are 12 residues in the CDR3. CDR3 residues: CASSHDSSEQYF. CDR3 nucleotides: TGTGCCAGCAGCCACGACAGCTCCGAGCAGTACTTC.

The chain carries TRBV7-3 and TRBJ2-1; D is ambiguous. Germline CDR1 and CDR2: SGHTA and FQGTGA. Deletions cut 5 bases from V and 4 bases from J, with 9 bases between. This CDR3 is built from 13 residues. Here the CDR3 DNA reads TGTGCCAGCAGCGAGTTGGGTTACAATGAGCAGTTCTTC. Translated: CASSELGYNEQFF.

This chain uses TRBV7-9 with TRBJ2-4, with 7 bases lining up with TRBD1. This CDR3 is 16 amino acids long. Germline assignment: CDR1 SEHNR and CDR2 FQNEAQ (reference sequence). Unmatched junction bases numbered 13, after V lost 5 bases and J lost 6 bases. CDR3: CASSPRETGKLNIQYF. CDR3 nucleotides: TGTGCCAGCAGCCCCAGAGAGACAGGGAAATTAAACATTCAGTACTTC. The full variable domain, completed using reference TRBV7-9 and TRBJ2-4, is DTGVSQNPRHKITKRGQNVTFRCDPISEHNRLYWYRQTLGQGPEFLTYFQNEAQLEKSRLLSDRFSAERPKGSFSTLEIQRTEQGDSAMYLCASSPRETGKLNIQYFGAGTRLSVL.

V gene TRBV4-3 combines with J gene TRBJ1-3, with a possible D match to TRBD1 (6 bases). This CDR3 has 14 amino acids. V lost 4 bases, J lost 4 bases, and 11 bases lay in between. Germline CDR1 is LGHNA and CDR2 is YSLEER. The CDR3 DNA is TGCGCCAGCAGCCCGACAGGCACCGGAAACACCATATATTTT. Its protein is CASSPTGTGNTIYF.

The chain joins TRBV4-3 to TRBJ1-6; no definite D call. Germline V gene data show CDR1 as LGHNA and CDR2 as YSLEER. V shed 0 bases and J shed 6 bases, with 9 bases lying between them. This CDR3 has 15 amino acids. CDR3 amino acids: CASSQDSPSNSPLHF. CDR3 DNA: TGCGCCAGCAGCCAAGATAGCCCGTCTAATTCACCCCTCCACTTT.

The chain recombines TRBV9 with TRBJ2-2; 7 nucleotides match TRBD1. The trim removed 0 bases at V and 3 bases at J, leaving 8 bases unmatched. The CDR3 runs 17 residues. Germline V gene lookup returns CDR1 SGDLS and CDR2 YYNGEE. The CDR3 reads CASSVVGRGIDTGELFF. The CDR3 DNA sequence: TGTGCCAGCAGCGTAGTTGGCAGGGGGATCGACACCGGGGAGCTGTTTTTT.

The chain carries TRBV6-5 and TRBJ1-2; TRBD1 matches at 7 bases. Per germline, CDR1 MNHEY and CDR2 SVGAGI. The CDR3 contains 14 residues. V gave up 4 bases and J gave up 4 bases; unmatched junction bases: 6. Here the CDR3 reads CASSSAGQLYGYTF. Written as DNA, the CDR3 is TGTGCCAGCAGTTCGGCGGGACAGCTCTATGGCTACACCTTC.

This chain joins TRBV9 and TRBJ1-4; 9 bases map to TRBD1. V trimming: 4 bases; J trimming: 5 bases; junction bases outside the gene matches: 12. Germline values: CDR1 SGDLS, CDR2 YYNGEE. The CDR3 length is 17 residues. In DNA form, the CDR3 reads TGTGCCAGCAGCCCACCGGGACAGGGAGGCCCGAATGAAAAACTGTTTTTT. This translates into CASSPPGQGGPNEKLFF.

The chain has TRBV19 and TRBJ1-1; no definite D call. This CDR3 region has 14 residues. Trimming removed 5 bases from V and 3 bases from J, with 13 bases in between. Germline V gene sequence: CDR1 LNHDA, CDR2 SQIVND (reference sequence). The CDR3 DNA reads TGTGCCAGTAGTCCCCGCCTCATGCACACTGAAGCTTTCTTT. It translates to CASSPRLMHTEAFF.

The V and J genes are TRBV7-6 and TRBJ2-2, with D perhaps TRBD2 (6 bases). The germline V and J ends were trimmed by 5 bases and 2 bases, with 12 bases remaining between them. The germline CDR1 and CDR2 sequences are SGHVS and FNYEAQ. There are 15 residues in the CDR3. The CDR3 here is CASSPRDSNTGELFF. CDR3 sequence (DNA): TGTGCCAGCAGCCCCCGGGACTCCAACACCGGGGAGCTGTTTTTT.

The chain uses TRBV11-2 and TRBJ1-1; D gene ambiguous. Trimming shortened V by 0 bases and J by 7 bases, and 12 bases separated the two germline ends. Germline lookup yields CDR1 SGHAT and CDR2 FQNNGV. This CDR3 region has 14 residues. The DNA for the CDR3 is TGTGCCAGCAGCTTAGAAGGTAATGGATTTGAAGCTTTCTTT. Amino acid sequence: CASSLEGNGFEAFF.

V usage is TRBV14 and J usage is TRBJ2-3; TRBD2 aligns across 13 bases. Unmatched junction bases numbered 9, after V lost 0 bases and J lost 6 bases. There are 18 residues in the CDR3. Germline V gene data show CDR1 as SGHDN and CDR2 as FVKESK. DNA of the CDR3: TGTGCCAGCAGCCAAGATTCGGCACTAGCGGGAGGGCGCGATACGCAGTATTTT. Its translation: CASSQDSALAGGRDTQYF.

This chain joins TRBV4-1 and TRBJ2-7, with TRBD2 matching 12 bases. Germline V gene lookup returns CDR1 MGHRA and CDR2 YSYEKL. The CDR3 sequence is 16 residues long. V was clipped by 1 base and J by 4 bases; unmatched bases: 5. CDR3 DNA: TGCGCCAGCAGCCAAGCTCTAGCGGGGGGGATGTACGAGCAGTACTTC. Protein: CASSQALAGGMYEQYF.

The DNA for the CDR3 is TGTGCCAGCAGGGCAGAGCCACCGACAGTTTTAACTGAAGCTTTCTTT. Translating gives CASRAEPPTVLTEAFF. The rearrangement joins TRBV2 to TRBJ1-1, with D possibly TRBD1 on 5 matching bases. The CDR3 sequence is 16 residues long. Trimming removed 6 bases from V and 5 bases from J, with 22 bases in between. Germline V gives CDR1 SNHLY, CDR2 FYNNEI.

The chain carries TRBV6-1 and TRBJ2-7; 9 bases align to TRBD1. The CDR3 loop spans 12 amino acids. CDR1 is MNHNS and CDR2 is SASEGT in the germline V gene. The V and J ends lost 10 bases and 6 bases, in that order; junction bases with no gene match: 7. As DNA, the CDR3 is TGTGCCACCTCGACAGGGGGGTTCGAGCAGTACTTC. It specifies CATSTGGFEQYF.

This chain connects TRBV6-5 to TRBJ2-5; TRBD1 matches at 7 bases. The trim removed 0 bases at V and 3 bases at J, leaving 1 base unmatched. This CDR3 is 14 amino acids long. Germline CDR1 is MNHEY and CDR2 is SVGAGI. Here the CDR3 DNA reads TGTGCCAGCAGTTACTCGGGGACAGAAGAGACCCAGTACTTC. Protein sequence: CASSYSGTEETQYF.

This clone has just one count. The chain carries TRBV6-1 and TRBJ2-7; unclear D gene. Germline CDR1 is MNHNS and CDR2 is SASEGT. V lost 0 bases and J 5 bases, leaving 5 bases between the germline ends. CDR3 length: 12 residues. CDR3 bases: TGTGCCAGCAGTGAAGCTTACGACGAGCAGTACTTC. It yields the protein CASSEAYDEQYF.

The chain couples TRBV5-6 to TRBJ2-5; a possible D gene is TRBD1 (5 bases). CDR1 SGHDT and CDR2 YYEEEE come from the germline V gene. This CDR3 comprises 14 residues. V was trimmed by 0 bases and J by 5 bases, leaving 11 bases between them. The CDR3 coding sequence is TGTGCCAGCAGCTTGGCCTTACAGGCTGAGACCCAGTACTTC. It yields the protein CASSLALQAETQYF.

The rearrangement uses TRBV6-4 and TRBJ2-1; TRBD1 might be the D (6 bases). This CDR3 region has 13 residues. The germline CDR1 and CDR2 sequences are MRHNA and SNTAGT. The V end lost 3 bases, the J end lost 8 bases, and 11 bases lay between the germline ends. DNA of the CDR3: TGTGCCAGCAGTGAAAAGGGGGTCGATGAGCAGTTCTTC. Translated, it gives CASSEKGVDEQFF.

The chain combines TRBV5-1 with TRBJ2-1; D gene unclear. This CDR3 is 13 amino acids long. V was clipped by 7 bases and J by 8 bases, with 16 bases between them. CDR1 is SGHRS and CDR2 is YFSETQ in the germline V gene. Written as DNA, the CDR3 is TGCGCCAGCGGCCCGGGTAGCATGCATGAGCAGTTCTTC. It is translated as CASGPGSMHEQFF.

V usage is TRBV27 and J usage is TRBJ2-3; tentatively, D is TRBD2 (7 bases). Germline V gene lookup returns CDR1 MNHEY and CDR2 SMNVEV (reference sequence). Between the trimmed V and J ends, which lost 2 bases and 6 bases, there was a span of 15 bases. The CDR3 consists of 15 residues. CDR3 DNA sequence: TGTGCCAGCAGTTTAAGGGGGGGACTTTATGATACGCAGTATTTT. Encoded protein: CASSLRGGLYDTQYF.

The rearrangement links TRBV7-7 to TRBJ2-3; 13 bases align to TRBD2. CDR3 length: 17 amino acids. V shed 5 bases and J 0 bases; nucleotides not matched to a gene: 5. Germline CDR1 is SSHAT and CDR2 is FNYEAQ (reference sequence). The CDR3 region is CASSQGTSGASTDTQYF. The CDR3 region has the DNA TGTGCCAGCAGCCAAGGGACTAGCGGGGCTAGCACAGATACGCAGTATTTT.

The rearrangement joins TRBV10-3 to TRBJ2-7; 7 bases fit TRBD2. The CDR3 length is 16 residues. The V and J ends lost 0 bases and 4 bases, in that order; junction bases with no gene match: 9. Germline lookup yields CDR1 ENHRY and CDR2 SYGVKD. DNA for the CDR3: TGTGCCATCAGTGAGTCGTCGGGGGGTCTTCTATACGAGCAGTACTTC. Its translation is CAISESSGGLLYEQYF.

CDR3 DNA: TGTGCCAGAAGCTTAGAGGCTAGCGGGGGCCCCCAGGGGTATTTT. As protein: CARSLEASGGPQGYF. This chain joins TRBV7-5 and TRBJ2-3; no check of the table's D call, TRBD2, against the DNA was made. TRBV7-5 is recorded as a pseudogene. This CDR3 is 15 amino acids long.